This T cell receptor (beta chain) came from a study of cytomegalovirus exposure and HLA in healthy donors. The PCR made use of 60 Vbeta and 13 Jbeta primers. The data were produced by immunoSEQ multiplex PCR, yet TCRdb's version contains in-frame clones alone and is incomplete. The table has around 160,000 clones, 73% seen once. Study-level findings and limits: An analysis done earlier found most TCR beta V segments productive about 87% or about 30% of the time. TCR beta sequences reportedly predicted most subjects' HLA-A and HLA-B alleles accurately.

To note about this clone: Its antigen is not known.

The CDR3 consists of 13 residues. V was shortened by 1 base and J by 7 bases, with 10 bases between the two germline ends. Germline V gene lookup returns CDR1 SEHNR and CDR2 FQNEAQ (reference sequence). This chain links TRBV7-9 with TRBJ1-1; D may be TRBD1 (6 bases). Specimen: PBMCs. The receptor's source is a woman aged 18-35 years in good health and CMV-seronegative. The CDR3 region has the DNA TGTGCCAGCAGCTTAGACAGGGCCCTTGAAGCTTTCTTT. This sequence encodes CASSLDRALEAFF.